This T cell receptor beta chain is drawn from a study of cytomegalovirus exposure and HLA in healthy donors (dated by TCRdb to 2015 to 2018). About the full investigation: According to a later analysis, one platform produced both the 110 or so validation repertoires and the 720 or so repertoires of the first cohort. High-throughput TCR immunosequencing, statistical association of individual TCRs with disease status, and machine learning were combined to predict cytomegalovirus infection status. Besides the first cohort of some 670 subjects, a separate validation cohort made up of 95 to 150 different subjects was used. The study aimed to test whether cataloging public T cell receptors could reveal signatures of past pathogen exposure. The investigation overall reported the following: Of the cluster scores, about 94% were above 0 in a later analysis, which found that TCRs clustered in the first cohort also tended to co-occur in the 90 to 150 validation repertoires. According to the authors, the approach could potentially be generalized to other disease states and immunological phenotypes. While some public TCRs were present in many individuals, most TCR sequences turned up only very rarely across donors. The study gave a list of about 170 TCR beta chains associated with cytomegalovirus. Three of the identified cytomegalovirus-associated TCR beta chains were confirmed in vitro to be specific for cytomegalovirus antigens. The validation cohort had no HLA typing available for a later analysis, so co-occurrence within that cohort was assessed over all 120 or so repertoires. Cytomegalovirus status was reported to be diagnosed by the classifier with high specificity and sensitivity in both the original and validation cohorts.

This clone was seen just once. It has no known antigen specificity. Per-base quality was not reported, and no clone a single base away is much larger than it. The library was generated by the immunoSEQ multiplex PCR assay. As for the original processing: A statistical classification framework was built for diagnosing cytomegalovirus status from the catalog of TCR beta chain sequences. In TCRdb, the immuneACCESS table is reduced to in-frame sequences with V and J assigned. These tables do not hold every clone; where another copy was compared, an unresolved V gene accounts for under half, and the others remain unexplained. The V and J calls and clone size are taken from that table; D and trimming were inferred from the DNA. The sample table lists tens of thousands of clones, about 88% of them with a count of one. Of the sample, more than 0.85% falls within the top ten clones. CDR3 length: 13 amino acids, cysteine to phenylalanine. Of all the DNA, just the CDR3 is kept, 39 bases in frame from base 1. The germline V gene specifies MNHNS as CDR1 and SASEGT as CDR2. V and J are truncated by 4 bases and 5 bases respectively, leaving an intervening sequence of 9 bases.

The donors belonged to the validation cohort of over a hundred subjects, which was separate from the approximately 610-subject first cohort. Sequencing used PBMCs. The sequence is built from TRBV6-1 and TRBJ1-5; TRBD1 is perhaps the D gene, given 6 matching bases. The clonotype comes from a man in his late teens or twenties in good health and CMV-seronegative. The CDR3 region: CASSVQGDQPQHF. The DNA sequence reads TGTGCCAGCAGTGTACAGGGCGATCAGCCCCAGCATTTT.